These 10 T cell receptor beta chains were all obtained from the same sample, sequenced in a study of T cells in Graves' hyperthyroidism and ophthalmopathy. TCR beta CDR3 regions were amplified from RNA transcripts. A set of HTBI primers served as the primers for a first-round RT-PCR of the TCR CDR3. MiXCR was run by TCRdb on the multiplex PCR reads, yielding one entry per CDR3 protein. The data contain approximately 590,000 distinct CDR3 sequences, approximately 14% of them singletons. Sequenced sample: blood. The receptors stem from a woman aged 25 to 39 with Graves' hyperthyroidism.

Note on this clonotype: A read error is possible here, since a much larger clone lies one base away. CDR3 in DNA: TGTGCCAGCAGCTGGGACATTGGGCGGACTGAAGCTTCCTTT. As protein: CASSWDIGRTEASF. The rearrangement joins TRBV7-2 to TRBJ1-1; a weak D match, TRBD1 (6 bases). The CDR3 contains 14 residues. The germline V gene encodes CDR1 SGHTA and CDR2 FQGNSA.

As regards this clonotype: The junction shows a germline mismatch at one end, possibly a read error. The chain uses TRBV27 and TRBJ1-1; D gene unclear. CDR1 and CDR2 (germline): MNHEY, SMNVEV (reference sequence). The CDR3 extends over 11 amino acids. The CDR3 DNA sequence: TGTGTCAGCAGTGGAGGAACTGAAGCTTTCTTT. Encoded protein: CVSSGGTEAFF.

J is TRBJ2-1 and V is TRBV5-6; 11 positions agree with TRBD2. Germline trimming cut 2 bases from V and 15 bases from J; bases unmatched to any gene: 13. CDR3 length: 15 amino acids. Germline V gene sequence: CDR1 SGHDT, CDR2 YYEEEE. The CDR3 DNA reads TGTGCCAGCAGCTTCGGGCTAGCGGGAGGACCACGCGGGTTCTTC. Translation: CASSFGLAGGPRGFF. Combining the CDR3 with reference TRBV5-6 and TRBJ2-1 gives the whole variable domain DAGVTQSPTHLIKTRGQQVTLRCSPKSGHDTVSWYQQALGQGPQFIFQYYEEEERQRGNFPDRFSGHQFPNYSSELNVNALLLGDSALYLCASSFGLAGGPRGFFGPGTRLTVL.

The chain combines TRBV11-2 with TRBJ1-2; no firm D call. The ends were cut back, 7 bases at V and 4 bases at J, with 19 bases in the middle. The CDR3 runs to 15 residues. Per the germline V gene, CDR1 is SGHAT and CDR2 is FQNNGV. CDR3 sequence reads: CASNQNSDGTYGYTF. In DNA, the CDR3 is TGTGCCAGCAACCAAAATTCCGACGGAACCTATGGCTACACCTTC.

V and J are TRBV11-2 and TRBJ2-5; TRBD2 matches 9 bases. V trimming: 3 bases; J trimming: 9 bases; junction bases outside the gene matches: 17. The CDR3 has 17 residues. Germline V gene lookup returns CDR1 SGHAT and CDR2 FQNNGV. The CDR3 coding sequence is TGTGCCAGCAGCTTGGCCCTCGAGCGGGGGGACCGGGGGGCCCAGTACTTC. Residues: CASSLALERGDRGAQYF.

This clonotype appeared once. This may stem from a read error, because a much larger clone lies one nucleotide away. In DNA form, the CDR3 reads TGTGTCAGCAACAGGGGCGAACGCAATCAGCCCCAGCATTTT. This translates into CVSNRGERNQPQHF. The chain has TRBV2 and TRBJ1-5, with 7 bases identical to TRBD1. This CDR3 has 14 residues. CDR1 is SNHLY, CDR2 FYNNEI, per germline.

V and J are TRBV19 and TRBJ2-3, with 9 bases fitting TRBD2. V trimming: 4 bases; J trimming: 4 bases; junction bases outside the gene matches: 3. Germline loops: CDR1 LNHDA, CDR2 SQIVND (reference sequence). The CDR3 length is 14 residues. The CDR3 DNA sequence: TGTGCCAGTAGTAGCGGGAGGGATGCAGATACGCAGTATTTT. This encodes CASSSGRDADTQYF.

This clonotype has only a few counts. The V and J genes are TRBV29-1 and TRBJ2-4, with D possibly matching TRBD2 (5 bases). The CDR3 is 15 residues long. Trimming cost V 2 bases and J 1 base, with 12 bases left between them. CDR1 and CDR2 (germline): SQVTM, ANQGSEA. The CDR3 sequence is CSVEKMAGAKNIQYF. In nucleotides, the CDR3 is TGCAGCGTTGAAAAAATGGCGGGCGCCAAAAACATTCAGTACTTC.

The chain links TRBV20-1 to TRBJ2-7, with D unresolved. The V gene's germline CDR1 is DFQATT and CDR2 SNEGSKA (reference sequence). The CDR3 extends over 11 amino acids. V was shortened by 4 bases and J by 1 base, with 5 bases between the two germline ends. CDR3 region: CSATESYEQYF. Written as DNA, the CDR3 is TGCAGTGCTACAGAATCCTACGAGCAGTACTTC.

Ten or more counts support this clonotype. The genes are TRBV9 and TRBJ2-1; D gene unclear. CDR3 length: 15 amino acids. Germline V gene data show CDR1 as SGDLS and CDR2 as YYNGEE. Trimming removed 4 bases from V and 6 bases from J, with 17 bases in between. The CDR3 DNA reads as TGTGCCAGCAGCCCTTTATCCGCAATCGGCAATGAGCAGTTCTTC. Its protein product is CASSPLSAIGNEQFF.